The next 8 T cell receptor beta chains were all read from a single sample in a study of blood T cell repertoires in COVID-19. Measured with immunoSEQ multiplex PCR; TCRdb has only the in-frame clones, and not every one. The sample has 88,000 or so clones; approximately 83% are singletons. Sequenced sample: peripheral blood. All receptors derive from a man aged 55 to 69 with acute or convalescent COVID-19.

The CDR3 coding sequence is TGCGCCAGCAGCATCGTAGGGGGCGAGCAGTTCTTC. This sequence encodes CASSIVGGEQFF. The V call is TRBV5-1, the J call TRBJ2-1; 7 positions match TRBD1. V trimming: 4 bases; J trimming: 10 bases; junction bases outside the gene matches: 5. The CDR3 is made up of 12 amino acids. Germline V lookup: CDR1 SGHRS, CDR2 YFSETQ.

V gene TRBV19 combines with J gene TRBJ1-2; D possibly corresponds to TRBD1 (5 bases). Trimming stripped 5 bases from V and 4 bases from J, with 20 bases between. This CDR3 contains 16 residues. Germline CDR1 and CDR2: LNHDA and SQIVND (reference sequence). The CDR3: CASSPRTLPVSYGYTF. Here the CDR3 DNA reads TGTGCCAGTAGTCCAAGGACACTTCCTGTTAGCTATGGCTACACCTTC.

In nucleotides, the CDR3 is TGTGCCAGCAGCCCCCGACAGGCGTCCTCCTACAATGAGCAGTTCTTC. It translates to CASSPRQASSYNEQFF. This chain joins TRBV14 and TRBJ2-1; D perhaps matches TRBD1 (6 bases). This CDR3 spans 16 amino acids. V shed 4 bases and J shed 0 bases, with 13 bases lying between them. CDR1 SGHDN and CDR2 FVKESK come from the germline V gene.

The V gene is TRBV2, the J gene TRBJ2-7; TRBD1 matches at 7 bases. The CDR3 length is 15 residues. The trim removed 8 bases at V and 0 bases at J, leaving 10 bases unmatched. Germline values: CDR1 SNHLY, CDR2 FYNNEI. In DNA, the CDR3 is TGTGCCAGCTCCCACTCAGGGGGTAGCTCCTACGAGCAGTACTTC. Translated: CASSHSGGSSYEQYF.

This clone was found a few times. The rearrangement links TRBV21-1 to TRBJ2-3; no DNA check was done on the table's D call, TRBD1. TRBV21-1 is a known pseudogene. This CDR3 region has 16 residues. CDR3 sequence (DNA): TGTGCCAGCAGCAAAGTCACTGGGGGCCCCACAGATACGCAGTATTTT. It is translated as CASSKVTGGPTDTQYF.

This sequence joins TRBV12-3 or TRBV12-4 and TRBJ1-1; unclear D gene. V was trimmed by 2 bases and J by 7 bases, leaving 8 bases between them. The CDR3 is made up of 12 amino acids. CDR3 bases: TGTGCCAGCAGTTTAACGGGGTTTGAAGCTTTCTTT. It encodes CASSLTGFEAFF.

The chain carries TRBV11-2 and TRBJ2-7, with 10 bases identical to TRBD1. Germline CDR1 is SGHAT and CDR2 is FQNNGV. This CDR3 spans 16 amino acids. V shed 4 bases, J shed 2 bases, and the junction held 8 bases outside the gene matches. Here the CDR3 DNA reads TGTGCCAGCAGCTACAGGGTTGGGACAGGGGCCTACGAGCAGTACTTC. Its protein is CASSYRVGTGAYEQYF.

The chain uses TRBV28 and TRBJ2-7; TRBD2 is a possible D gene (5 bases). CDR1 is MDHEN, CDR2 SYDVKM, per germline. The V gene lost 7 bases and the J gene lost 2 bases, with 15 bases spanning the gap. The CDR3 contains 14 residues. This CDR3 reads CASKPPGETYEQYF. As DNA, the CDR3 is TGTGCCAGCAAACCACCCGGGGAAACCTACGAGCAGTACTTC.